A single sample is the source of the 4 T cell receptor beta chains below, sequenced in a study of Graves' ophthalmopathy and Graves' hyperthyroidism. From RNA, the CDR3 regions of TCR beta chains were amplified and sequenced. RT-PCR in the first round used HTBI primers; a second-round multiplex PCR followed. TCRdb redid the calling of the multiplex PCR reads with MiXCR, one entry per CDR3 protein. The sample yields roughly 380,000 distinct CDR3 sequences, over 15% seen once. Sequenced sample: peripheral blood. These receptors came from a woman between 18 and 29 years old with stable Graves' hyperthyroidism.

As DNA, the CDR3 is TGTGCCAGCAGTTCCCAACGGGTTGCGGGAGGGGACGAGCAGTACTTC. Its translation: CASSSQRVAGGDEQYF. J is TRBJ2-7 and V is TRBV6-5; TRBD2 aligns across 9 bases. Per germline, CDR1 MNHEY and CDR2 SVGAGI. The junction had 12 bases not matched to a gene; V was cut back by 4 bases and J by 5 bases. This CDR3 has 16 amino acids.

This clonotype was counted at least ten times. The chain carries TRBV24-1 and TRBJ1-2; weak D call: TRBD1 (6 bases). V was cut by 12 bases and J by 5 bases, with 12 bases left in between. The CDR3 has 11 amino acids. Germline CDR1 and CDR2: KGHDR and SFDVKD. CDR3 DNA sequence: TGTGCCGCTGACAGGAATTATGGCTACACCTTC. Translation: CAADRNYGYTF.

This chain joins TRBV7-9 and TRBJ1-2, with 7 bases fitting TRBD1. The CDR3 extends over 14 amino acids. V lost 5 bases and J lost 8; bases outside the gene matches: 11. Germline-derived CDR1 and CDR2 are SEHNR and FQNEAQ (reference sequence). CDR3 nucleotide sequence: TGTGCCAGCAGCCGGGACAGCGGTAGCGGCGGCTACACCTTC. This sequence encodes CASSRDSGSGGYTF.

Many counts were recorded for this clonotype. V and J are TRBV4-1 and TRBJ1-2; 8 bases are a match to TRBD1. J lost 8 bases, V lost 4 bases, and 9 bases had no gene match. This CDR3 has 14 amino acids. The germline V gene encodes CDR1 MGHRA and CDR2 YSYEKL. CDR3 DNA sequence: TGCGCCAGCAGCCGGAATCAGGGGGCGCAGGGCTACACCTTC. It specifies CASSRNQGAQGYTF.